This TCR beta chain came from a study of beta chain features in type 1 diabetes. This clone was seen a handful of times. Germline-derived CDR1 and CDR2 are SGDLS and YYNGEE. The CDR3 length is 13 residues. J lost 5 bases, V lost 3 bases, and 2 bases had no gene match. The study reverse transcribed the entire isolated RNA, so it sequenced expressed TCRB transcripts. Assay: immunoSEQ multiplex PCR; the TCRdb copy retains only in-frame clones and omits some. The data hold under 450,000 clones, with around 13% observed a single time. The sequence was collected from a man aged 30 to 39 in good health. This chain uses TRBV9 with TRBJ2-5, with 9 bases matching TRBD1. The sequenced sample consisted of naive CD4+ T cells from blood. In DNA form, the CDR3 reads TGTGCCAGCAGCGCACAGGGGGCCGAGACCCAGTACTTC. This encodes CASSAQGAETQYF.